This T cell receptor (beta chain) came from a study of T cells in narcolepsy. Study-wide findings and caveats: Autoreactive HCRT-specific and TRIB2-specific clonotypes were marked in same-patient CSF-versus-blood CD4+ comparisons. Reportedly, autoreactive clonotypes were serially detected in patients' blood but not controls'. Some memory CD4+ repertoires had no autoreactive clone sequences.

TCRdb's copy holds only in-frame clones and misses some; the assay was immunoSEQ multiplex PCR. The top ten clones hold 2% to 2.5% of a sample with 30,000 to 40,000 clones, roughly 80% of them seen once. In regard to this clone: Its antigen is unknown.

CDR3 length: 12 amino acids. This receptor was obtained from a human donor in good health. The sample comprised memory (CD45RA-) CD4+ T cells from blood. The chain joins TRBV12-2 to TRBJ1-4; no DNA check was done on the table's D call, TRBD1. TRBV12-2 is shown as a pseudogene. This CDR3 reads CASRLGGEKLFF. In DNA form, the CDR3 reads TGTGCAAGTCGCTTAGGGGGCGAAAAACTGTTTTTT.